The T cell receptor (beta chain) described here comes from a study of OX40 agonist ivuxolimab in advanced cancers. Study-level information: Clinicians treated patients with ivuxolimab, an agonistic anti-OX40 (CD134) antibody. One patient with hepatocellular carcinoma and two with cutaneous melanoma, three in all, had partial responses.

Autoimmune disease history or systemic immunosuppression led to patient exclusion. The data were produced by immunoSEQ multiplex PCR, yet TCRdb's version contains in-frame clones alone and is incomplete. Of nearly 110,000 clones listed, over 75% are singletons. The receptor was isolated from an adult with an advanced solid tumor such as melanoma, head and neck, liver or kidney cancer. This material consisted of CD4+ or CD8+ T cells sorted from blood, taken in a trial of the OX40 agonist ivuxolimab.

DNA of the CDR3: TGCAGCGTTACAGACAGAGACCAAGAGACCCAGTACTTC. This codes for CSVTDRDQETQYF. This chain connects TRBV29-1 to TRBJ2-5; possibly TRBD1 for D (5 bases). The CDR3 is 13 amino acids. The germline V gene has CDR1 SQVTM and CDR2 ANQGSEA. V dropped 5 bases and J dropped 0 bases, with 10 bases sitting between them.